One and the same sample provided the 3 T cell receptor beta chains below, sequenced in a study of blood T cell repertoires in COVID-19. The protocol was immunoSEQ multiplex PCR, while the TCRdb copy is restricted to in-frame clones and leaves out a portion. The repertoire holds around 180,000 clones, with about nine tenths as singletons. Sequenced sample: peripheral blood. These receptors all come from a man between 65 and 85 years old with active or convalescent COVID-19.

The chain carries TRBV19 and TRBJ1-4; TRBD1 matches 10 bases. V dropped 5 bases and J dropped 10; count of bases not matched to a gene: 7. Per the germline V gene, CDR1 is LNHDA and CDR2 is SQIVND (reference sequence). The CDR3 is 14 residues long. CDR3 sequence reads: CASSAGTGVGKLFF. The CDR3 nucleotides read TGTGCCAGTAGTGCCGGGACAGGGGTCGGAAAACTGTTTTTT.

This clone was found a few times. The V gene is TRBV7-9, the J gene TRBJ2-3, with 11 bases matching TRBD2. V lost 5 bases and J lost 2; bases outside the gene matches: 9. CDR3 length: 17 amino acids. CDR1 and CDR2 from the germline V gene are SEHNR and FQNEAQ (reference sequence). Here the CDR3 DNA reads TGTGCCAGCAGCCCCTTGGTAGCGGGAGGGGCCACAGATACGCAGTATTTT. Its translation is CASSPLVAGGATDTQYF.

The CDR3 DNA follows: TGTGCCAGCAGCCTGAGGGGGGGGGATAATGAAAAACTGTTTTTT. The encoded protein is CASSLRGGDNEKLFF. V is TRBV3-1 (or the pseudogene TRBV3-2) and J is TRBJ1-4; weak D call: TRBD1 (6 bases). The CDR3 extends over 15 amino acids. Germline CDR1 and CDR2: LGHDT and YNNKEL (reference sequence). V shed 4 bases and J shed 4 bases, with 13 bases lying between them.